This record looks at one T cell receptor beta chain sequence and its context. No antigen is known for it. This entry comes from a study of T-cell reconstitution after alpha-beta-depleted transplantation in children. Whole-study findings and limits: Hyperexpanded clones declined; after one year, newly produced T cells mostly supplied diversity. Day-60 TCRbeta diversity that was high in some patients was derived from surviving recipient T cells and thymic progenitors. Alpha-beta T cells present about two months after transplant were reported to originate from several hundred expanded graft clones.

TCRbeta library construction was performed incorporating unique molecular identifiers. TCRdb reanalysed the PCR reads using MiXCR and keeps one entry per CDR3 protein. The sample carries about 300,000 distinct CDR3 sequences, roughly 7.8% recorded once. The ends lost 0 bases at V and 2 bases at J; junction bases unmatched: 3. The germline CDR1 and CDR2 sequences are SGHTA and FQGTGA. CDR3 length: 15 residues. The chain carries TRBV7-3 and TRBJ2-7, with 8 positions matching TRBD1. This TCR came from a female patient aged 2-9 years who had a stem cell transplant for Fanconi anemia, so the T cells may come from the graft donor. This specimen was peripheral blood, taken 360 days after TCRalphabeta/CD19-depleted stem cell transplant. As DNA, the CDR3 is TGTGCCAGCAGCTTAACCGCGACAGGGGCCTACGAGCAGTACTTC. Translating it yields CASSLTATGAYEQYF.